One sample yielded the 5 T cell receptor beta chains listed below, sequenced in a study of T cells in Graves' hyperthyroidism and ophthalmopathy. The source material, RNA transcripts, was used to amplify TCR beta CDR3 regions. The study used the HTBI primer set for a first-round RT-PCR of the TCR CDR3. TCRdb ran MiXCR on the multiplex PCR reads and lists one entry per CDR3 protein. The table includes a few hundred thousand distinct CDR3 sequences, 15% to 20% detected once. The specimen sequenced was blood. Every receptor here comes from a man in his late teens or twenties with Graves' ophthalmopathy.

This clonotype was seen just once. V usage is TRBV7-9 and J usage is TRBJ2-7; D perhaps matches TRBD2 (5 bases). The CDR3 loop spans 13 amino acids. V was clipped by 8 bases and J by 0 bases, with 11 bases between them. Germline values: CDR1 SEHNR, CDR2 FQNEAQ (reference sequence). The CDR3 DNA follows: TGTGCCAGCTCAAACGGGGACTCCTACGAGCAGTACTTC. It yields the protein CASSNGDSYEQYF.

The chain joins TRBV27 to TRBJ1-1, with D maybe TRBD1 (5 bases). Trimming stripped 5 bases from V and 1 base from J, with 17 bases between. This CDR3 comprises 16 residues. Germline V gene lookup returns CDR1 MNHEY and CDR2 SMNVEV (reference sequence). The CDR3 nucleotides are TGTGCCAGCAGTCTTCTTTACCGGGGCGGGAACACTGAAGCTTTCTTT. Amino acid sequence: CASSLLYRGGNTEAFF.

This sequence joins TRBV5-8 and TRBJ2-7; 7 bases map to TRBD1. This CDR3 is built from 13 residues. With 3 bases clipped from V and 9 bases from J, the junction kept 9 bases outside the gene matches. Germline values: CDR1 SGHTS, CDR2 YDEGEE. CDR3 nucleotide sequence: TGTGCCAGCAGCTCAAACCAACAGGGGAGGCAGTACTTC. This encodes CASSSNQQGRQYF. Variable domain in full (rest from reference TRBV5-8 and TRBJ2-7): EAGVTQSPTHLIKTRGQQATLRCSPISGHTSVYWYQQALGLGLQFLLWYDEGEERNRGNFPPRFSGRQFPNYSSELNVNALELEDSALYLCASSSNQQGRQYFGPGTRLTVT.

This clonotype was counted at least ten times. The chain joins TRBV11-2 to TRBJ1-2, with a possible D match to TRBD1 (6 bases). From germline, CDR1 is SGHAT and CDR2 FQNNGV. The CDR3 loop spans 15 amino acids. Trimming shortened V by 5 bases and J by 0 bases, and 13 bases separated the two germline ends. The CDR3 DNA is TGTGCCAGCAGCCAATGGACAGTAGCTAACTATGGCTACACCTTC. It codes for CASSQWTVANYGYTF.

This clonotype was observed a handful of times. The chain couples TRBV24-1 to TRBJ2-2; D ambiguous. V lost 3 bases, J lost 3 bases, and 13 bases lay in between. This CDR3 contains 16 residues. Germline values: CDR1 KGHDR, CDR2 SFDVKD. CDR3 bases: TGTGCCACCAGTGATAGGCCTCTCCGGGACACCGGGGAGCTGTTTTTT. This encodes CATSDRPLRDTGELFF.